Presented here are 13 T cell receptor beta chains from one specimen sequenced in a study of T cells in women clearing cervical HPV infection. Sequenced by immunoSEQ multiplex PCR; TCRdb stores in-frame clones only, minus some. The sample includes roughly 21,000 clones. The sequenced sample was blood buffy coat. These receptors were taken from a woman aged 18 to 75 with a cervical HPV16 infection that either progressed to CIN3+ or cleared (not recorded which).

Regarding this clone: The read ends 3 residues shy of where the CDR3 ends; the end is completed using the germline J gene. In the same sample, other DNA sequences code for this CDR3. The chain joins TRBV7-2 to TRBJ1-2, with D hard to call. Germline CDR1 and CDR2: SGHTA and FQGNSA. The CDR3 is 14 amino acids. V was trimmed by 2 bases and J by 0 bases, leaving 7 bases between them. CDR3 protein: CASSLKQANYGYTF. The sequenced part of the CDR3 DNA is TGTGCCAGCAGCTTAAAACAAGCTAACTATGGC.

Regarding this clone: Sequencing ends 3 residues short of the CDR3 end; the germline J gene provides the rest. The chain has TRBV20-1 and TRBJ2-1, with 13 bases fitting TRBD2. The CDR3 consists of 17 residues. Per the germline V gene, CDR1 is DFQATT and CDR2 is SNEGSKA (reference sequence). The V segment lost 1 base and the J segment 1 base; nucleotides outside the gene matches: 4. The CDR3 sequence is CSARVGLAGASYNEQFF. The sequenced part of the CDR3 DNA is TGCAGTGCTAGAGTTGGACTAGCGGGAGCGTCCTACAATGAG.

Comment on this clone: The read is 3 residues too short to cover the CDR3 end, so that end is filled in from the germline J gene. The chain employs TRBV6-2 or TRBV6-3 and TRBJ2-7, with 7 bases matching TRBD2. This CDR3 contains 12 residues. The germline V gene has CDR1 MNHEY and CDR2 SVGEGT. V trimming: 5 bases; J trimming: 5 bases; junction bases outside the gene matches: 3. This chain's CDR3 is CASSRTRNEQYF. CDR3 DNA, as far as it was read: TGTGCCAGCAGTCGGACTAGGAACGAG.

A remark on this clone: The CDR3 end lies 3 residues beyond the end of the read and is filled in from the germline J gene. The V call is TRBV29-1, the J call TRBJ2-7, with TRBD1 matching 9 bases. V lost 2 bases to trimming and J lost 4 bases; unmatched junction nucleotides: 6. CDR3 length: 14 residues. The germline V gene encodes CDR1 SQVTM and CDR2 ANQGSEA. The covered CDR3 bases are TGCAGCGTTGAATGGCTGGACAGGGGTTACGAG. This encodes CSVEWLDRGYE. Given in full, the CDR3 is CSVEWLDRGYEQYF.

Worth noting for this clone: The sequence runs out 3 residues before the end of the CDR3; the remainder is reconstructed from the germline J gene. The rearrangement uses TRBV20-1 and TRBJ2-2; the D gene is possibly TRBD1 (5 bases). V was cut by 3 bases and J by 6 bases, with 11 bases left in between. The CDR3 totals 13 residues. Germline-derived CDR1 and CDR2 are DFQATT and SNEGSKA (reference sequence). CDR3 protein: CSASFRAAGELFF. CDR3 bases read: TGCAGTGCTAGCTTCAGGGCGGCCGGGGAG.

As regards this clone: With the read ending 3 residues before the CDR3 end, the germline J gene is used to fill in that end. This chain joins TRBV19 and TRBJ2-5; TRBD1 might be the D (5 bases). This CDR3 has 15 residues. Trimming removed 1 base at V and 2 bases at J, with 11 bases between. The germline gives CDR1 LNHDA, CDR2 SQIVND (reference sequence). CDR3 DNA (partial): TGTGCCAGTAGTATAGTGCAGGGCCGGCAAGAGACC. Translating gives CASSIVQGRQET. The full CDR3 sequence reads CASSIVQGRQETQYF.

A note on this clone: The read ends 3 residues early relative to the CDR3; the germline J gene fills the gap. The rearrangement uses TRBV11-2 and TRBJ2-5; no firm D call. Germline values: CDR1 SGHAT, CDR2 FQNNGV. There are 15 residues in the CDR3. The V end lost 4 bases, the J end lost 3 bases, and 15 bases lay between the germline ends. Incomplete CDR3 DNA: TGTGCCAGCAGCTCCCTGACTTTTTTCAAAGAGACC. It encodes CASSSLTFFKET. In full, the CDR3 reads CASSSLTFFKETQYF.

On this clone: The read stops 3 residues short of the end of the CDR3; the missing end is completed from the germline J gene. V usage is TRBV9 and J usage is TRBJ2-7, with 8 bases that match TRBD2. Germline V gives CDR1 SGDLS, CDR2 YYNGEE. This CDR3 region has 16 residues. J gave up 3 bases and V 0 bases, and 8 bases lay outside the gene matches. The CDR3: CASSVGSRAGVYEQYF. The covered CDR3 bases are TGTGCCAGCAGCGTAGGGTCCAGAGCGGGAGTCTACGAG.

About this clone itself: With the read ending 3 residues before the CDR3 end, the germline J gene is used to fill in that end. This chain links TRBV4-1 with TRBJ2-1; TRBD2 matches at 10 bases. Germline values: CDR1 MGHRA, CDR2 YSYEKL. The CDR3 runs 16 residues. The trim removed 0 bases at V and 8 bases at J, leaving 7 bases unmatched. The CDR3 DNA, read in part, is TGCGCCAGCAGCCAAGAGGAAGCGGGAGGGCTGGATGAG. It is translated as CASSQEEAGGLDE. The full CDR3 reads CASSQEEAGGLDEQFF.

Comment on this clone: The sequence runs out 3 residues before the end of the CDR3; the remainder is reconstructed from the germline J gene. The chain uses TRBV18 and TRBJ1-1; D is unclear. The germline V and J ends were trimmed by 3 bases and 3 bases, with 20 bases remaining between them. Germline CDR1 and CDR2: KGHSH and LQKENI. CDR3 length: 17 residues. The CDR3 bases that were read are TGTGCCAGCTCACCCTACTTAAATCTTAGGCGGGACACTGAA. It encodes CASSPYLNLRRDTE. From start to end, the CDR3 is CASSPYLNLRRDTEAFF.

Of note for this clone: The sequenced fragment ends 3 residues before the CDR3 boundary, so the rest is inferred from the germline J gene. The rearrangement uses TRBV27 and TRBJ1-4; D gene uncertain. This CDR3 region has 15 residues. Deletions cut 4 bases from V and 4 bases from J, with 13 bases between. The germline gives CDR1 MNHEY, CDR2 SMNVEV (reference sequence). The CDR3 reads CASSSPGSLNEKLFF. The CDR3 DNA, read in part, is TGTGCCAGCAGTTCCCCGGGGAGTCTTAATGAAAAA. Together with reference TRBV27 and TRBJ1-4, the CDR3 gives the full variable domain: EAQVTQNPRYLITVTGKKLTVTCSQNMNHEYMSWYRQDPGLGLRQIYYSMNVEVTDKGDVPEGYKVSRKEKRNFPLILESPSPNQTSLYFCASSSPGSLNEKLFFGSGTQLSVL.

A word on this clone: From the germline J gene comes the end of the CDR3, since the read stops 3 residues before it. The V and J genes are TRBV5-1 and TRBJ1-2; maybe TRBD1 (6 bases). V was pared by 3 bases and J by 4 bases, with 10 bases between. Looked up from germline, CDR1 is SGHRS and CDR2 is YFSETQ. The CDR3 is made up of 13 amino acids. CDR3 DNA (partial): TGCGCCAGCAGCTCCGACAGGACCTATGGC. It yields the protein CASSSDRTYG. The whole CDR3 sequence reads CASSSDRTYGYTF.

In the case of this clone: The observed sequence ends 3 residues before the CDR3 terminus, with the missing tail filled in from the germline J gene. The chain combines TRBV7-2 with TRBJ2-7; D is undetermined. This CDR3 comprises 13 residues. The V gene lost 1 base and the J gene lost 3 bases, with 7 bases spanning the gap. Germline V gene sequence: CDR1 SGHTA, CDR2 FQGNSA. This CDR3 reads CASSLDSLYEQYF. Incomplete CDR3 DNA: TGTGCCAGCAGCTTAGACAGTCTCTACGAG.